Presented here are 10 T cell receptor beta chains from one specimen sequenced in a study of multiple sclerosis patients with progressive multifocal leukoencephalopathy. Time point noted: around 12 months of natalizumab therapy. Profiling relied on immunoSEQ multiplex PCR, and the TCRdb table lists in-frame clones only, not all of them. Of around 25,000 clones listed, approximately 90% are singletons. The sequences come from PBMCs, collected from a patient treated with natalizumab. The receptors shown here come from a man under 40 with multiple sclerosis.

The chain recombines TRBV30 with TRBJ1-1; 9 bases fit TRBD1. CDR3 length equals 13 residues. V lost 7 bases and J lost 1; bases outside the gene matches: 4. Germline V CDR1 and CDR2: GTSNPN, SVGIG (reference sequence). CDR3 region: CALRGQGNTEAFF. The DNA of the CDR3 is TGTGCCTTGCGGGGACAGGGGAACACTGAAGCTTTCTTT.

This chain connects TRBV29-1 to TRBJ2-7; no definite D call. Germline lookup yields CDR1 SQVTM and CDR2 ANQGSEA. The CDR3 sequence is 11 residues long. V was shortened by 1 base and J by 4 bases, with 5 bases between the two germline ends. CDR3 protein: CSVEVGYEQYV. CDR3 in DNA: TGCAGCGTTGAAGTGGGGTACGAGCAGTACGTC.

CDR3 sequence (DNA): TGTGCCAGCAGCGATTATCAGGGTATTGATCGAGAGACCCAGTACTTC. It codes for CASSDYQGIDRETQYF. V is TRBV5-8 and J is TRBJ2-5; possible D gene TRBD1, 5 bases. Trimming removed 4 bases at V and 4 bases at J, with 20 bases between. The CDR3 runs 16 residues. Germline V gene sequence: CDR1 SGHTS, CDR2 YDEGEE.

The V call is TRBV13, the J call TRBJ2-7; possible D gene TRBD1, 5 bases. The germline V gene encodes CDR1 PRHDT and CDR2 FYEKMQ (reference sequence). V was cut by 7 bases and J by 3 bases, with 16 bases left in between. CDR3 length: 14 residues. The CDR3 sequence is CASTRGTEHYEQYF. CDR3 DNA sequence: TGTGCCAGCACTAGGGGAACAGAACACTACGAGCAGTACTTC.

This chain links TRBV5-1 with TRBJ2-7; 13 nucleotides agree with TRBD2. The CDR3 extends over 17 amino acids. Germline assignment: CDR1 SGHRS and CDR2 YFSETQ. V was clipped by 2 bases and J by 3 bases; unmatched bases: 8. CDR3 protein: CASSFPGGLAGVYEQYF. The CDR3 DNA reads as TGCGCCAGCAGCTTCCCTGGTGGACTAGCGGGAGTCTACGAGCAGTACTTC.

The chain joins TRBV7-6 to TRBJ2-5; TRBD1 agrees at 7 bases. The J call may be mistaken, given a closer DNA end match to TRBJ2-7. CDR1 and CDR2 (germline): SGHVS, FNYEAQ. The CDR3 has 12 amino acids. In nucleotides, the CDR3 is TGTGCCAGCAGCCCCCAGGGGGACGAGCAGTACTTC. It is translated as CASSPQGDEQYF.

This chain connects TRBV7-6 to TRBJ2-7; D gene uncertain. The CDR3 loop spans 12 amino acids. In germline, CDR1 is SGHVS, CDR2 FNYEAQ. Between the trimmed V and J ends, which lost 1 base and 7 bases, there was a span of 8 bases. As DNA, the CDR3 is TGTGCCAGCAGCTTAGTGGCCTCGGAGCAGTACTTC. Amino acid sequence: CASSLVASEQYF.

This chain links TRBV25-1 with TRBJ1-1; D gene unclear. V was pared by 6 bases and J by 0 bases, with 2 bases between. Germline V lookup: CDR1 MGHDK, CDR2 SYGVNS. There are 11 residues in the CDR3. This CDR3 reads CASRLNTEAFF. CDR3 coding DNA: TGTGCCAGCAGGCTGAACACTGAAGCTTTCTTT. Full variable domain (outside the CDR3, taken from reference TRBV25-1 and TRBJ1-1): EADIYQTPRYLVIGTGKKITLECSQTMGHDKMYWYQQDPGMELHLIHYSYGVNSTEKGDLSSESTVSRIRTEHFPLTLESARPSHTSQYLCASRLNTEAFFGQGTRLTVV.

The J gene is TRBJ2-5, the V gene TRBV9, with 8 bases matching TRBD2. The CDR3 runs 15 residues. V was clipped by 0 bases and J by 5 bases; unmatched bases: 6. CDR1 is SGDLS and CDR2 is YYNGEE in the germline V gene. The CDR3 region has the DNA TGTGCCAGCAGCGTAGGGGTGACTAGCGCGGAGACCCAGTACTTC. Protein: CASSVGVTSAETQYF.

The chain links TRBV14 to TRBJ2-7; 12 bases line up with TRBD2. This CDR3 comprises 19 residues. V lost 0 bases and J lost 7; bases outside the gene matches: 16. Germline V gives CDR1 SGHDN, CDR2 FVKESK. The CDR3 loop reads CASSQDRGTRGLAGREQYV. CDR3 coding DNA: TGTGCCAGCAGCCAAGATCGTGGGACACGGGGACTAGCGGGCAGGGAGCAGTACGTC.